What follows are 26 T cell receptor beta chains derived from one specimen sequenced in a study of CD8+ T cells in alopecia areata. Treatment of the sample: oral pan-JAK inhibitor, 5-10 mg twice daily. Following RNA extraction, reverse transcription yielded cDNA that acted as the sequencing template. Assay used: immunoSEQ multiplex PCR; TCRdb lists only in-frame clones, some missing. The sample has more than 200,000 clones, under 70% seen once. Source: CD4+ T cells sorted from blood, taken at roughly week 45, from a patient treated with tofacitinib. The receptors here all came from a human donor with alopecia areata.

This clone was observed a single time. CDR3 sequence reads: CSVEAGFGYTF. DNA for the CDR3: TGCAGCGTTGAGGCGGGATTCGGCTACACCTTC. The chain combines TRBV29-1 with TRBJ1-2; D uncertain. The V end lost 3 bases, the J end lost 8 bases, and 10 bases lay between the germline ends. Germline V gene lookup returns CDR1 SQVTM and CDR2 ANQGSEA. The CDR3 contains 11 residues.

The CDR3 DNA is TGCACCAGCAGCCAAGAATCTCCCAGGGGCAGTGGTGGCTACACCTTC. This codes for CTSSQESPRGSGGYTF. This chain links TRBV1 with TRBJ1-2; no check of the table's D call, TRBD1, against the DNA was made. TRBV1 is noted as a pseudogene. The CDR3 sequence is 16 residues long.

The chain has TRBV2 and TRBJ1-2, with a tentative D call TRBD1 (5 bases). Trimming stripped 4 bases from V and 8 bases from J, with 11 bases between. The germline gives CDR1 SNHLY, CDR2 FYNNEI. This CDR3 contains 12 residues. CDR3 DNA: TGTGCCAGCAGTGCCCAGGGTGACGGCTACACCTTC. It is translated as CASSAQGDGYTF.

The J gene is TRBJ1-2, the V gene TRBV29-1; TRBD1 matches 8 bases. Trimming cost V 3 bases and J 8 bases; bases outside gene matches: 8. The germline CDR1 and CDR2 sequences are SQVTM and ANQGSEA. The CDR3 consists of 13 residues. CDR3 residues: CSVETGEKRGYTF. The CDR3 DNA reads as TGCAGCGTTGAGACAGGGGAGAAGAGAGGCTACACCTTC. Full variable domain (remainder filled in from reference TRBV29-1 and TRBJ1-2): SAVISQKPSRDICQRGTSLTIQCQVDSQVTMMFWYRQQPGQSLTLIATANQGSEATYESGFVIDKFPISRPNLTFSTLTVSNMSPEDSSIYLCSVETGEKRGYTFGSGTRLTVV.

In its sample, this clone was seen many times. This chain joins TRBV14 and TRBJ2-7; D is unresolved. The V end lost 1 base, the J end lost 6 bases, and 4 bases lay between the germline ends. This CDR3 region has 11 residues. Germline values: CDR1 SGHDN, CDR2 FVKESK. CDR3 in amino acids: CASSQVGEQYF. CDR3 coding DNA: TGTGCCAGCAGCCAAGTGGGCGAGCAGTACTTC.

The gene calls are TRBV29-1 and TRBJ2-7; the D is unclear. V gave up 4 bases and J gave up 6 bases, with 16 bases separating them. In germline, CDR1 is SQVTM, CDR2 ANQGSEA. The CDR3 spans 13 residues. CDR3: CSVALRHSAEQYF. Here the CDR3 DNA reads TGCAGCGTTGCCCTAAGACATTCGGCCGAGCAGTACTTC.

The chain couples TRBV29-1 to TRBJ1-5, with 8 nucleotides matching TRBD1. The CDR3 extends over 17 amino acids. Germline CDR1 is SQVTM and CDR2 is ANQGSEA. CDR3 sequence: CSVTSGTGATSNQPQHF. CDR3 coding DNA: TGCAGTGTTACCTCCGGGACAGGCGCTACTAGCAATCAGCCCCAGCATTTT.

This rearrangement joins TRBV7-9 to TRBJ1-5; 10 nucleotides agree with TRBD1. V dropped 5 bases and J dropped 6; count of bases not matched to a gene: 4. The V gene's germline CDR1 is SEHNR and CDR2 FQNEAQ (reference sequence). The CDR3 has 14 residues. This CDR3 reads CASSEGQGGQPQHF. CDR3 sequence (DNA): TGTGCCAGCAGCGAAGGACAGGGGGGTCAGCCCCAGCATTTT.

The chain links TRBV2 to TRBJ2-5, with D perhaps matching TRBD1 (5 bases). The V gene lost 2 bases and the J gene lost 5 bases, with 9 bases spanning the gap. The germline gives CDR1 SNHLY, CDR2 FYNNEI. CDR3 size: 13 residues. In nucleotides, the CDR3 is TGTGCCAGCAGTGAAAGGGGAAGCGAGACCCAGTACTTC. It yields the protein CASSERGSETQYF.

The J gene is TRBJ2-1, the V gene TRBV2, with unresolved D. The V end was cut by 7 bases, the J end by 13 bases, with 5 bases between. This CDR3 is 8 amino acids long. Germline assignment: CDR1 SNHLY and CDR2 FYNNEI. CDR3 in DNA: TGTGCCAGCACCTTACAGTTCTTC. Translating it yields CASTLQFF.

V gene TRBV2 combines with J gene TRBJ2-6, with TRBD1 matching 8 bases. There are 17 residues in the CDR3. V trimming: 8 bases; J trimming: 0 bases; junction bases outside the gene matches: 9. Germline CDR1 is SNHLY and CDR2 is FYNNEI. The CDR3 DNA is TGTGCCAGCGTCCGGACAGGGCGATACTCTGGGGCCAACGTCCTGACTTTC. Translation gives CASVRTGRYSGANVLTF. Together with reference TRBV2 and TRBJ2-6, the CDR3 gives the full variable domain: EPEVTQTPSHQVTQMGQEVILRCVPISNHLYFYWYRQILGQKVEFLVSFYNNEISEKSEIFDDQFSVERPDGSNFTLKIRSTKLEDSAMYFCASVRTGRYSGANVLTFGAGSRLTVL.

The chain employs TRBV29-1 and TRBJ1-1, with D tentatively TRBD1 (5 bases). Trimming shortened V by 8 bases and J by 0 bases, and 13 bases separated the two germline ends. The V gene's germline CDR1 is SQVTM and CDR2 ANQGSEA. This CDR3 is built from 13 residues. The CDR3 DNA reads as TGCAGCACTCTGGGACGGATGAACACTGAAGCTTTCTTT. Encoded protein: CSTLGRMNTEAFF.

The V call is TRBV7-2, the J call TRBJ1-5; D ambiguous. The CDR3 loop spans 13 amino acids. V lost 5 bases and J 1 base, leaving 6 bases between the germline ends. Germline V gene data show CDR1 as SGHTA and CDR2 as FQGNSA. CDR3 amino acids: CASSPGSNQPQHF. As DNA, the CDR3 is TGTGCCAGCAGCCCCGGGAGCAATCAGCCCCAGCATTTT. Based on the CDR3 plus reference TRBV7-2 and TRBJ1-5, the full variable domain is GAGVSQSPSNKVTEKGKDVELRCDPISGHTALYWYRQSLGQGLEFLIYFQGNSAPDKSGLPSDRFSAERTGGSVSTLTIQRTQQEDSAVYLCASSPGSNQPQHFGDGTRLSIL.

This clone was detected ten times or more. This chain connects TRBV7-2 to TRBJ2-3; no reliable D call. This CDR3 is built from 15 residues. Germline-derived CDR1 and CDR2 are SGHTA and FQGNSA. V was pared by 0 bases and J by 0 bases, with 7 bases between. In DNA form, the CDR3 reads TGTGCCAGCAGCTTAGCACCACAGAGCACAGATACGCAGTATTTT. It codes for CASSLAPQSTDTQYF.

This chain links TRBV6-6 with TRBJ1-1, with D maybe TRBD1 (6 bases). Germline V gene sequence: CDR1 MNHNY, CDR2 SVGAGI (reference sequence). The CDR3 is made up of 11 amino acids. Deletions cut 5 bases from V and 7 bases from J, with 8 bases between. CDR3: CASSGQLEAFF. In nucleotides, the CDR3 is TGTGCCAGCAGTGGACAGCTTGAAGCTTTCTTT.

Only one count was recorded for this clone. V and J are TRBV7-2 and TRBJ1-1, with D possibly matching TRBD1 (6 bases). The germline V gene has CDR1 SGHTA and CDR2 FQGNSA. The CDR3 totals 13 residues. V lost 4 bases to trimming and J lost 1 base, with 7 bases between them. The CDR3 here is CASSWGQNTEAFF. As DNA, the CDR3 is TGTGCCAGCAGCTGGGGACAGAACACTGAAGCTTTCTTT.

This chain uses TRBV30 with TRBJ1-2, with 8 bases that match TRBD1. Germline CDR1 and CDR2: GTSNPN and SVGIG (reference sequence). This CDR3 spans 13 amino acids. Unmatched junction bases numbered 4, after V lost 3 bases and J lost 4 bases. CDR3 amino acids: CAWSRTGPYGYTF. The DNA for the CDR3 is TGTGCCTGGAGCAGGACAGGGCCCTATGGCTACACCTTC.

Written as DNA, the CDR3 is TGCAGCGTTGAATTGATAGGGTTAAGGGGCTACACCTTC. Amino acids: CSVELIGLRGYTF. This sequence joins TRBV29-1 and TRBJ1-2, with D unclear. The CDR3 extends over 13 amino acids. Germline V gene sequence: CDR1 SQVTM, CDR2 ANQGSEA. Trimming pared 2 bases from V and 8 bases from J, leaving 15 bases between.

The CDR3 DNA reads as TGCGCCAGCAGCCCCCTAGGGGGCGAGGATAACTATGGCTACACCTTC. Translation: CASSPLGGEDNYGYTF. The rearrangement uses TRBV5-1 and TRBJ1-2; TRBD1 agrees at 7 bases. J gave up 1 base and V 4 bases, and 10 bases lay outside the gene matches. Germline V gives CDR1 SGHRS, CDR2 YFSETQ. The CDR3 consists of 16 residues.

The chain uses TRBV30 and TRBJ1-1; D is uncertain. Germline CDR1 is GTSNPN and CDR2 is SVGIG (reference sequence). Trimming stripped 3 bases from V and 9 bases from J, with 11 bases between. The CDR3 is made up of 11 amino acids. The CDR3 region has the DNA TGTGCCTGGAGCGTTACACACCAAGCTTTCTTT. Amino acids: CAWSVTHQAFF.

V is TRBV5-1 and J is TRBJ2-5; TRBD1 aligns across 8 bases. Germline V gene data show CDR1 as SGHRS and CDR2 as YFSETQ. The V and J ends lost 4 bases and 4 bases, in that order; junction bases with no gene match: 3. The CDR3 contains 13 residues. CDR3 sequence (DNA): TGCGCCAGCAGCACGACAGGGGTAGAGACCCAGTACTTC. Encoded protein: CASSTTGVETQYF.

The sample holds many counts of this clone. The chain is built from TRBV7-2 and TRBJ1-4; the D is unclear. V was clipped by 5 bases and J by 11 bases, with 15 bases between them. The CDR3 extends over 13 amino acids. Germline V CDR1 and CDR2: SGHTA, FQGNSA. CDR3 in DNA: TGTGCCAGCAGCGAATGGGCCCAAGGGAAACTGTTTTTT. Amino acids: CASSEWAQGKLFF.

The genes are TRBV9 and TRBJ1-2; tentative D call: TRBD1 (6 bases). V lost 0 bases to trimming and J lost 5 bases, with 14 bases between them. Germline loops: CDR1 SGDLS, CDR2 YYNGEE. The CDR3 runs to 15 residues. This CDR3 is CASSVDGGGGYGYTF. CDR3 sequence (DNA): TGTGCCAGCAGCGTAGATGGAGGGGGAGGGTATGGCTACACCTTC.

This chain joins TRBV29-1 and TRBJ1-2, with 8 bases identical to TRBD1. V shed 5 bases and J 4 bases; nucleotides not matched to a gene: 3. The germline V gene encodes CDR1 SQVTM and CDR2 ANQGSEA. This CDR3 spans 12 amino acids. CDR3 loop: CSVSQGAYGYTF. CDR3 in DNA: TGCAGCGTTAGCCAGGGGGCCTATGGCTACACCTTC.

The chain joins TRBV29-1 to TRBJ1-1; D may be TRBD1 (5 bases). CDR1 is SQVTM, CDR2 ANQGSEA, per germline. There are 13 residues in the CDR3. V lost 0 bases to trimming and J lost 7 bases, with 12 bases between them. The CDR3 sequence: CSVEDLGGIEAFF. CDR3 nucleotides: TGCAGCGTTGAAGATCTTGGGGGGATTGAAGCTTTCTTT.

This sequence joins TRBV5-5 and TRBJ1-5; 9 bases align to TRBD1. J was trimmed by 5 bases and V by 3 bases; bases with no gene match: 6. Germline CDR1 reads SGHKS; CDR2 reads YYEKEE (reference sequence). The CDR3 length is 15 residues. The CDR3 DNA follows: TGTGCCAGCAGCTCAGGGACAGGGAGGTATCAGCCCCAGCATTTT. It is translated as CASSSGTGRYQPQHF.